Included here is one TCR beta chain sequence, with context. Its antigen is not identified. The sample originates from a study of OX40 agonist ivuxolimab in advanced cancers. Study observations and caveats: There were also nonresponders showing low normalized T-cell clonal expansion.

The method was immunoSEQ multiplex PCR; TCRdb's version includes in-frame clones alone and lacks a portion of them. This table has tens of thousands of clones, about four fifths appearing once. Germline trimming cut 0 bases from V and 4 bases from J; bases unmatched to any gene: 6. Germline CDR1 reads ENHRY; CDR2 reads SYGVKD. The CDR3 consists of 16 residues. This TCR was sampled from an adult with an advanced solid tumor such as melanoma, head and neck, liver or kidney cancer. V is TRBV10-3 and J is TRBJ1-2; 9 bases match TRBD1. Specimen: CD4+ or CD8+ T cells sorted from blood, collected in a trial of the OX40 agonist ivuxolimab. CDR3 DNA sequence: TGTGCCATCAGTGAGTCACAACAGGGGGCGGCCTATGGCTACACCTTC. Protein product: CAISESQQGAAYGYTF.